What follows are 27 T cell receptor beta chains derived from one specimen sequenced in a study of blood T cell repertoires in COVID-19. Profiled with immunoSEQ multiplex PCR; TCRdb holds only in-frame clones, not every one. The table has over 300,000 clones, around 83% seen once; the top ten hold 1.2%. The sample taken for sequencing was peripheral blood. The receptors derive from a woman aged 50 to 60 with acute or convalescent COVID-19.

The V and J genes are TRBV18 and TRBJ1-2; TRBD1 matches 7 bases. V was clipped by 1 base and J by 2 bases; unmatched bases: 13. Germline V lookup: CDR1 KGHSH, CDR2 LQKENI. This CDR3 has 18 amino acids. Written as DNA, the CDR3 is TGTGCCAGCTCACCACTTCGACAGGGCACAGATCGGAACTATGGCTACACCTTC. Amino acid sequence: CASSPLRQGTDRNYGYTF.

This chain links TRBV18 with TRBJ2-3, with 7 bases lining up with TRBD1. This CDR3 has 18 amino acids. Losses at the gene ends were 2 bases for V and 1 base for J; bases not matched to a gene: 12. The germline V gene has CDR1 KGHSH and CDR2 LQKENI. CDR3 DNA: TGTGCCAGCTCACCAGAGCAGGGGGTCTATCGTGGCACAGATACGCAGTATTTT. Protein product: CASSPEQGVYRGTDTQYF. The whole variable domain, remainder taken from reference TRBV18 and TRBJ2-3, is NAGVMQNPRHLVRRRGQEARLRCSPMKGHSHVYWYRQLPEEGLKFMVYLQKENIIDESGMPKERFSAEFPKEGPSILRIQQVVRGDSAAYFCASSPEQGVYRGTDTQYFGPGTRLTVL.

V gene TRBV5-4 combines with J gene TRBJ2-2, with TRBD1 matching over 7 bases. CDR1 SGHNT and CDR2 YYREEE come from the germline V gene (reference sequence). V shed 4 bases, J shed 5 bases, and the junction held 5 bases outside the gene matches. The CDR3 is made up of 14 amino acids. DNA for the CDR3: TGTGCCAGCAGCCCCTGGGGACAGACCGGGGAGCTGTTTTTT. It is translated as CASSPWGQTGELFF. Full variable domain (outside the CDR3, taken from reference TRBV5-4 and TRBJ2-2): ETGVTQSPTHLIKTRGQQVTLRCSSQSGHNTVSWYQQALGQGPQFIFQYYREEENGRGNFPPRFSGLQFPNYSSELNVNALELDDSALYLCASSPWGQTGELFFGEGSRLTVL.

The CDR3 is CASNPIERTNTGELFF. In DNA form, the CDR3 reads TGCGCCAGCAACCCTATAGAGAGGACGAACACCGGGGAGCTGTTTTTT. The rearrangement joins TRBV5-1 to TRBJ2-2, with D uncertain. Germline values: CDR1 SGHRS, CDR2 YFSETQ. V was shortened by 6 bases and J by 0 bases, with 15 bases between the two germline ends. There are 16 residues in the CDR3.

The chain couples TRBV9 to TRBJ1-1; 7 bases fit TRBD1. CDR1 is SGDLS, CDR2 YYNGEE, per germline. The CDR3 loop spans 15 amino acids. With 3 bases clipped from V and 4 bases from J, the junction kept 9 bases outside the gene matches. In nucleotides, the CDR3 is TGTGCCAGCAGCGGCGGGAGGGGGCTCGGCACTGAAGCTTTCTTT. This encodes CASSGGRGLGTEAFF.

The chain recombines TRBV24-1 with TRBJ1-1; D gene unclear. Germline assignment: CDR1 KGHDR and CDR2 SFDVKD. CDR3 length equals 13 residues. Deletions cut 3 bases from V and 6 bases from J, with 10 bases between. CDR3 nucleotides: TGTGCCACCAGTGATCGCACATATTCTGAAGCTTTCTTT. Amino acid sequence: CATSDRTYSEAFF.

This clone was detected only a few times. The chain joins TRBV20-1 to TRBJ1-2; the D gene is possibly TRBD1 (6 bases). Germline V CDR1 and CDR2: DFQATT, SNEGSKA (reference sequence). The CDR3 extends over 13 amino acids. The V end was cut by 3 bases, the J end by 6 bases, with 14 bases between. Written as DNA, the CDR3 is TGCAGTGCTAGTAGTACAGGGAGAAATGGCTACACCTTC. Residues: CSASSTGRNGYTF.

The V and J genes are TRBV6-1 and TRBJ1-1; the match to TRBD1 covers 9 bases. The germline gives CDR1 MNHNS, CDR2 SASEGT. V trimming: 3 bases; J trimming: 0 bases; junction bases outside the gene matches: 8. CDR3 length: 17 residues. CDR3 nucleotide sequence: TGTGCCAGCAGTGATCCAACAGGGGGCCAAATGAACACTGAAGCTTTCTTT. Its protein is CASSDPTGGQMNTEAFF.

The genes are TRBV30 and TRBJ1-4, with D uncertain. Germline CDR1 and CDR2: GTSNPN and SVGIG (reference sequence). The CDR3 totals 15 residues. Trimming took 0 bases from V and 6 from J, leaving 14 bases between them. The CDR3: CAWSVRRMVYEKLFF. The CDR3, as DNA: TGTGCCTGGAGTGTGCGGCGGATGGTTTATGAAAAACTGTTTTTT.

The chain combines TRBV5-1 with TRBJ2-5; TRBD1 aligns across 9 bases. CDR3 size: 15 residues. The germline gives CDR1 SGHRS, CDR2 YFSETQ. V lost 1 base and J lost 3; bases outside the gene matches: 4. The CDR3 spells CASSLSGQGEETQYF. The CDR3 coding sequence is TGCGCCAGCAGCTTGTCGGGACAGGGAGAAGAGACCCAGTACTTC. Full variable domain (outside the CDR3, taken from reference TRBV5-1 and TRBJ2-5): KAGVTQTPRYLIKTRGQQVTLSCSPISGHRSVSWYQQTPGQGLQFLFEYFSETQRNKGNFPGRFSGRQFSNSRSEMNVSTLELGDSALYLCASSLSGQGEETQYFGPGTRLLVL.

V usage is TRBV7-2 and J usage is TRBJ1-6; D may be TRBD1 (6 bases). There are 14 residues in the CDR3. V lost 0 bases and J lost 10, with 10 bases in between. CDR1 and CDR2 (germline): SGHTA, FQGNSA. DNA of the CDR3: TGTGCCAGCAGCTTAGCCAGGGGTGAATCACCCCTCCACTTT. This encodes CASSLARGESPLHF.

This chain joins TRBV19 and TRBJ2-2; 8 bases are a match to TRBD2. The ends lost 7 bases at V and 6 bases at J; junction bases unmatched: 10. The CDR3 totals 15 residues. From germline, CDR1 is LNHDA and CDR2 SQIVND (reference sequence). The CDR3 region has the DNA TGTGCCAGTATCCCCCGGGAGGGCTGGGCCGGGGAGCTGTTTTTT. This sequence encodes CASIPREGWAGELFF.

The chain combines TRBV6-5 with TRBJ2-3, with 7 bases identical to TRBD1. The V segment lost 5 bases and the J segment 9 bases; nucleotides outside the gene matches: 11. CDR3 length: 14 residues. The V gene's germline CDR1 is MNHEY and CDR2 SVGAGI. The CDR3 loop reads CASSPHGTAPTQYF. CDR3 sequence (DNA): TGTGCCAGCAGTCCACACGGGACAGCCCCCACGCAGTATTTT.

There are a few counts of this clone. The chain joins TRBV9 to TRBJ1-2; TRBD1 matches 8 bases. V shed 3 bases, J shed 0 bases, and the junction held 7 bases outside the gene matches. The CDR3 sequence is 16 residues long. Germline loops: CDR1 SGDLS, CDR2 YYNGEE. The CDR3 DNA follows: TGTGCCAGCAGCGAAGGGACAGGAGGAGCTAACTATGGCTACACCTTC. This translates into CASSEGTGGANYGYTF.

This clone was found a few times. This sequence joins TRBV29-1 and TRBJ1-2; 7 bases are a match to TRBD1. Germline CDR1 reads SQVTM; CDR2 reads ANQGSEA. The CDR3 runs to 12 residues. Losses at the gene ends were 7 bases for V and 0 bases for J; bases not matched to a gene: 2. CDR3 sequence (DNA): TGCAGCGGACAGGGACCTAACTATGGCTACACCTTC. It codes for CSGQGPNYGYTF.

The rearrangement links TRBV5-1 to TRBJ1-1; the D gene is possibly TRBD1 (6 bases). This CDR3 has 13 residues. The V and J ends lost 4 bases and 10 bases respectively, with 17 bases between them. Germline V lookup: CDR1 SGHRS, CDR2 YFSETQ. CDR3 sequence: CASSQTYRAGAFF. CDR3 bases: TGCGCCAGCAGCCAAACCTACAGGGCGGGAGCTTTCTTT.

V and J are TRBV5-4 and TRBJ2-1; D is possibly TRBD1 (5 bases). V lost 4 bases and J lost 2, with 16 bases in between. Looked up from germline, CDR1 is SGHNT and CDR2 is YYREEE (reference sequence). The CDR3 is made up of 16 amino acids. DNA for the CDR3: TGTGCCAGCAGCCCACCCCCGACAGCAGCCTACAATGAGCAGTTCTTC. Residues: CASSPPPTAAYNEQFF.

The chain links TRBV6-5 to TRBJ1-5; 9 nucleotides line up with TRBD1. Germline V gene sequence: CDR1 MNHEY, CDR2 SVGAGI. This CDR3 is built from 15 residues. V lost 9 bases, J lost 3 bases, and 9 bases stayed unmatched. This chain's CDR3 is CARPRDRDLNQPQHF. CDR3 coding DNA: TGTGCCAGACCCCGGGACAGGGACCTCAATCAGCCCCAGCATTTT.

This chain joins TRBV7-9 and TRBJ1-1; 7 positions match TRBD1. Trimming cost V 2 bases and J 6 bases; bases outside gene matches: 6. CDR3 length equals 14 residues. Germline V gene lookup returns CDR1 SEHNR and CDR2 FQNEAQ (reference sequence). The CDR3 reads CASSLTGAYSEAFF. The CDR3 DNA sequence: TGTGCCAGCAGCTTAACAGGGGCCTACTCTGAAGCTTTCTTT.

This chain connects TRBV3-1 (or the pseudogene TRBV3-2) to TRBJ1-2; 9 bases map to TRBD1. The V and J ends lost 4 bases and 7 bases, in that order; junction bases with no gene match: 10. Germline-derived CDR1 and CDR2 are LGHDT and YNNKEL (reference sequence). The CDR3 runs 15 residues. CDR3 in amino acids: CASSPWDRASRGYTF. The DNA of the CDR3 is TGTGCCAGCAGCCCCTGGGACAGGGCTAGTCGTGGCTACACCTTC.

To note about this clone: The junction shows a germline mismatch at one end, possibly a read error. This chain's CDR3 is CANSLRRNEKLFF. The CDR3, as DNA: TGTGCCAACAGTTTGCGTCGTAATGAAAAACTGTTTTTT. The chain is built from TRBV27 and TRBJ1-4; the D is unclear. Germline CDR1 MNHEY, CDR2 SMNVEV (reference sequence). The CDR3 covers 13 residues.

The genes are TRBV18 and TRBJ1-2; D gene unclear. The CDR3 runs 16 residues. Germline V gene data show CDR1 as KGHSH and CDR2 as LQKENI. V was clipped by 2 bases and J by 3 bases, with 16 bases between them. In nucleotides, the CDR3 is TGTGCCAGCTCACCATACGCGGAAACGAAGTACTATGGCTACACCTTC. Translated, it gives CASSPYAETKYYGYTF.

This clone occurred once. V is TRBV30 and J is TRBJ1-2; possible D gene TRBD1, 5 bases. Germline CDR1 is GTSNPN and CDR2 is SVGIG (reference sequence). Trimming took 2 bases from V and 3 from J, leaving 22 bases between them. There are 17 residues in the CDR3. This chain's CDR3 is CAWSPPVYWGLDYGYTF. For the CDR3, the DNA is TGTGCCTGGAGTCCCCCCGTTTATTGGGGCCTAGACTATGGCTACACCTTC.

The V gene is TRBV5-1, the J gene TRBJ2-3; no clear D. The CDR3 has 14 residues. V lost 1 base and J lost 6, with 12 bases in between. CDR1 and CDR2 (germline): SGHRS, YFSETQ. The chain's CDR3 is CASSLRTAGDTQYF. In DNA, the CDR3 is TGCGCCAGCAGCTTGCGAACAGCTGGGGATACGCAGTATTTT.

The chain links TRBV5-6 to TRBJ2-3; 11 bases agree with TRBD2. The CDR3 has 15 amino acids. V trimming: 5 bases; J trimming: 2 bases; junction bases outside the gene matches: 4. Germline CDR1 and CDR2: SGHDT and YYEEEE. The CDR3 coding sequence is TGTGCCAGCAGGCTGACTAGCGGGAACACAGATACGCAGTATTTT. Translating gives CASRLTSGNTDTQYF.

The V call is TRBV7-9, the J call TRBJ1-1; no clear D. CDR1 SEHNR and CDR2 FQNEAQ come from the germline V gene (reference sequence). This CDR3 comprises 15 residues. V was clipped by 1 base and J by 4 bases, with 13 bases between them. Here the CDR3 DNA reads TGTGCCAGCAGCTTAGTTACCGGGGTGAGCACTGAAGCTTTCTTT. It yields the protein CASSLVTGVSTEAFF.

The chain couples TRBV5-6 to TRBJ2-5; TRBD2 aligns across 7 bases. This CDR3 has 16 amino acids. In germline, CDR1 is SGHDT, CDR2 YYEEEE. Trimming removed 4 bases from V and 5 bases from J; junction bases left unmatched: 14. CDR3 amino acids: CASSPSANPGGETQYF. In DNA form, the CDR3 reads TGTGCCAGCAGCCCGAGCGCAAACCCCGGGGGGGAGACCCAGTACTTC.